The 5 T cell receptor beta chains below all came from one sample that was sequenced in a study of T cells after yellow fever vaccination (dated by TCRdb to between 2017 and 2020). The treatment or condition label corresponds to: live attenuated yellow fever vaccine strain. Library creation used 5' RACE. TCRdb shows the sequencer as Illumina NovaSeq 6000. TCRdb reprocessing: public reads trimmed at Q25 with fastp, clones called with MiXCR, in-frame beta chains kept. Identical CDR3 protein sequences are pooled into one entry, listed with their most common genes and DNA. The sample data list hundreds of thousands of distinct CDR3 sequences, and less than 4.5% of these were observed just once. The ten largest clones represent around a quarter of the sample. Sequencing was performed on PBMCs, taken on the day of the yellow fever booster vaccination. These receptors originate from a man between 18 and 29 years old who received the YFV17D yellow fever vaccine.

This clonotype appeared a few times. V gene TRBV15 combines with J gene TRBJ2-7; 8 bases agree with TRBD1. The CDR3 has 14 residues. V lost 3 bases to trimming and J lost 2 bases; unmatched junction nucleotides: 3. Germline lookup yields CDR1 LNHNV and CDR2 YYDKDF (reference sequence). The CDR3 nucleotides read TGTGCCACCAGCAGCGGGACAGGACCCTACGAGCAGTACGTC. Amino acids: CATSSGTGPYEQYV.

The table lists this clonotype with many counts. The chain recombines TRBV5-1 with TRBJ2-2; 7 bases align to TRBD1. This CDR3 has 16 amino acids. CDR1 and CDR2 from the germline V gene are SGHRS and YFSETQ. V lost 4 bases to trimming and J lost 5 bases; unmatched junction nucleotides: 11. This CDR3 is CASSLTGDTFTGELFF. The DNA for the CDR3 is TGCGCCAGCAGCCTAACAGGGGATACTTTTACCGGGGAGCTGTTTTTT.

In this sample, this clonotype turned up many times. The chain combines TRBV7-9 with TRBJ2-7; 10 bases agree with TRBD1. The CDR3 extends over 16 amino acids. V gave up 2 bases and J gave up 1 base; unmatched junction bases: 5. From germline, CDR1 is SEHNR and CDR2 FQNEAQ (reference sequence). CDR3 nucleotide sequence: TGTGCCAGCAGCTTACCGCGACAGGGGGCTTCCTACGAGCAGTACTTC. Protein sequence: CASSLPRQGASYEQYF.

This clonotype was seen ten or more times. This rearrangement joins TRBV7-9 to TRBJ2-5; the D gene is possibly TRBD1 (6 bases). CDR1 and CDR2 (germline): SEHNR, FQNEAQ (reference sequence). The CDR3 runs to 16 residues. The V gene lost 4 bases and the J gene lost 1 base, with 16 bases spanning the gap. The CDR3 sequence: CASSSARSRGQETQYF. In nucleotides, the CDR3 is TGTGCCAGCAGCTCAGCTCGGTCCAGGGGCCAAGAGACCCAGTACTTC.

This clonotype was found many times. The chain links TRBV15 to TRBJ2-3, with a weak D call TRBD1 (5 bases). The ends were cut back, 0 bases at V and 6 bases at J, with 10 bases in the middle. The CDR3 is 14 amino acids. CDR1 LNHNV and CDR2 YYDKDF come from the germline V gene (reference sequence). CDR3: CATSRDQGRDTQYF. CDR3 in DNA: TGTGCCACCAGCAGAGATCAGGGAAGGGATACGCAGTATTTT. The whole variable domain, remainder taken from reference TRBV15 and TRBJ2-3, is DAMVIQNPRYQVTQFGKPVTLSCSQTLNHNVMYWYQQKSSQAPKLLFHYYDKDFNNEADTPDNFQSRRPNTSFCFLDIRSPGLGDTAMYLCATSRDQGRDTQYFGPGTRLTVL.